Presented here are 15 T cell receptor beta chains from one specimen sequenced in a study of cytomegalovirus exposure and HLA in healthy donors. Researchers ran the PCR with 60 Vbeta and 13 Jbeta primers. Here immunoSEQ multiplex PCR was the method, and the copy in TCRdb shows in-frame clones only, minus some. Of 90,000 to 150,000 clones in the sample, around 76% were seen once. Sequenced: PBMCs. The receptors come from a man aged 50-59 years in good health and CMV-seropositive.

The chain is built from TRBV4-1 and TRBJ2-7; D is perhaps TRBD2 (5 bases). Trimming pared 0 bases from V and 4 bases from J, leaving 16 bases between. CDR1 MGHRA and CDR2 YSYEKL come from the germline V gene. The length of the CDR3 is 16 residues. The CDR3 DNA is TGCGCCAGCAGCCAAGATCTTCCCCGAGGGTATTACGAGCAGTACTTC. Its protein product is CASSQDLPRGYYEQYF.

The chain links TRBV23-1 to TRBJ2-7; D may be TRBD2 (7 bases). TRBV23-1 is recorded as an ORF, its role being uncertain. The CDR3 runs 11 residues. V was cut by 8 bases and J by 12 bases, with 17 bases left in between. The CDR3 region is CASVRGGGGYF. The CDR3 DNA is TGCGCCAGCGTCCGTGGAGGGGGGGGGTACTTC.

The chain combines TRBV2 with TRBJ2-1; the D gene is possibly TRBD1 (5 bases). The CDR3 extends over 13 amino acids. Germline CDR1 and CDR2: SNHLY and FYNNEI. Trimming stripped 1 base from V and 10 bases from J, with 11 bases between. CDR3 protein: CASSEDPRVEQFF. DNA of the CDR3: TGTGCCAGCAGTGAAGACCCCAGGGTGGAGCAGTTCTTC.

CDR3 in amino acids: CATRPPGGSYEQYF. The CDR3 DNA reads TGTGCCACCAGACCCCCCGGCGGGTCCTACGAGCAGTACTTC. The J gene is TRBJ2-7, the V gene TRBV15; perhaps TRBD2 as D (5 bases). Germline V gene sequence: CDR1 LNHNV, CDR2 YYDKDF (reference sequence). This CDR3 comprises 14 residues. V was pared by 6 bases and J by 1 base, with 13 bases between.

The chain employs TRBV4-3 and TRBJ2-7; TRBD2 agrees at 9 bases. Germline V gives CDR1 LGHNA, CDR2 YSLEER. The junction had 10 bases not matched to a gene; V was cut back by 3 bases and J by 4 bases. The CDR3 is made up of 16 amino acids. The CDR3 sequence is CASSQGGTSSYYEQYF. The DNA for the CDR3 is TGCGCCAGCAGCCAGGGCGGGACTAGCTCCTATTACGAGCAGTACTTC.

The rearrangement uses TRBV6-5 and TRBJ2-5, with D unclear. V lost 2 bases to trimming and J lost 1 base, with 8 bases between them. CDR3 length: 14 amino acids. CDR1 MNHEY and CDR2 SVGAGI come from the germline V gene. This CDR3 reads CASSYNVAQETQYF. The CDR3 DNA follows: TGTGCCAGCAGTTACAACGTGGCCCAAGAGACCCAGTACTTC.

This clone was recorded once. J is TRBJ1-4 and V is TRBV6-6; 7 nucleotides align to TRBD1. CDR1 is MNHNY and CDR2 is SVGAGI in the germline V gene (reference sequence). With 5 bases clipped from V and 3 bases from J, the junction kept 9 bases outside the gene matches. The CDR3 contains 16 residues. CDR3 DNA: TGTGCCAGCAGTCTCCGACAGGGCACCTCTAATGAAAAACTGTTTTTT. This codes for CASSLRQGTSNEKLFF.

The rearrangement links TRBV5-6 to TRBJ1-3; TRBD1 matches 7 bases. The CDR3 is 14 amino acids. Germline values: CDR1 SGHDT, CDR2 YYEEEE. The trim removed 4 bases at V and 4 bases at J, leaving 5 bases unmatched. CDR3 region: CASSNGTVGNTIYF. CDR3 coding DNA: TGTGCCAGCAGCAACGGGACAGTGGGAAACACCATATATTTT.

This rearrangement joins TRBV28 to TRBJ2-2, with D perhaps matching TRBD2 (5 bases). Looked up from germline, CDR1 is MDHEN and CDR2 is SYDVKM. The length of the CDR3 is 13 residues. The V end lost 6 bases, the J end lost 2 bases, and 7 bases lay between the germline ends. The CDR3 DNA follows: TGTGCCAGCAGGAGGGTTAACACCGGGGAGCTGTTTTTT. Protein sequence: CASRRVNTGELFF.

The chain joins TRBV6-5 to TRBJ2-1; 9 bases match TRBD1. The CDR3 length is 13 residues. The germline gives CDR1 MNHEY, CDR2 SVGAGI. The junction had 8 bases not matched to a gene; V was cut back by 5 bases and J by 12 bases. CDR3 protein: CASSGTGRSGQFF. The CDR3 nucleotides are TGTGCCAGCAGTGGGACAGGGAGGAGCGGGCAGTTCTTC.

The chain recombines TRBV21-1 with TRBJ1-3; the table's D call of TRBD1 was not tested on the DNA. TRBV21-1 is tagged as a pseudogene. There are 12 residues in the CDR3. The CDR3 nucleotides are TGTGCCACAGGGTTCACTGGAAACACCATATATTTT. Translating gives CATGFTGNTIYF.

A note on this clone: The CDR3 ends on some other residue instead of the conserved phenylalanine or tryptophan, so this is likely a read error. The V gene is TRBV5-4, the J gene TRBJ2-7, with D hard to call. Per germline, CDR1 SGHNT and CDR2 YYREEE (reference sequence). Trimming removed 2 bases at V and 4 bases at J, with 13 bases between. CDR3 length: 14 residues. In nucleotides, the CDR3 is TGTGCCAGCAGCTTAAACAGTGGTGCTTACGAGCAGTACCTC. Translation: CASSLNSGAYEQYL.

V gene TRBV29-1 combines with J gene TRBJ1-1; D is undetermined. The CDR3 is 11 amino acids. The germline CDR1 and CDR2 sequences are SQVTM and ANQGSEA. The V and J ends lost 4 bases and 11 bases respectively, with 14 bases between them. CDR3 bases: TGCAGCGTTGGGAGGGCCGGGAACGCTTTCTTT. As protein: CSVGRAGNAFF.

The J gene is TRBJ2-5, the V gene TRBV5-1; no clear D gene. V was trimmed by 1 base and J by 3 bases, leaving 7 bases between them. CDR3 length: 13 amino acids. Germline V gives CDR1 SGHRS, CDR2 YFSETQ. The CDR3 DNA is TGCGCCAGCAGCTTGAGCTACGAAGAGACCCAGTACTTC. Translating gives CASSLSYEETQYF. The complete variable domain, with remaining parts taken from reference TRBV5-1 and TRBJ2-5, reads KAGVTQTPRYLIKTRGQQVTLSCSPISGHRSVSWYQQTPGQGLQFLFEYFSETQRNKGNFPGRFSGRQFSNSRSEMNVSTLELGDSALYLCASSLSYEETQYFGPGTRLLVL.

V usage is TRBV5-4 and J usage is TRBJ2-2; 7 bases map to TRBD1. CDR1 SGHNT and CDR2 YYREEE come from the germline V gene (reference sequence). CDR3 length equals 16 residues. J lost 0 bases, V lost 4 bases, and 6 bases had no gene match. CDR3 amino acids: CASSTPGQTNTGELFF. The CDR3 DNA reads as TGTGCCAGCAGCACCCCGGGACAGACGAACACCGGGGAGCTGTTTTTT.